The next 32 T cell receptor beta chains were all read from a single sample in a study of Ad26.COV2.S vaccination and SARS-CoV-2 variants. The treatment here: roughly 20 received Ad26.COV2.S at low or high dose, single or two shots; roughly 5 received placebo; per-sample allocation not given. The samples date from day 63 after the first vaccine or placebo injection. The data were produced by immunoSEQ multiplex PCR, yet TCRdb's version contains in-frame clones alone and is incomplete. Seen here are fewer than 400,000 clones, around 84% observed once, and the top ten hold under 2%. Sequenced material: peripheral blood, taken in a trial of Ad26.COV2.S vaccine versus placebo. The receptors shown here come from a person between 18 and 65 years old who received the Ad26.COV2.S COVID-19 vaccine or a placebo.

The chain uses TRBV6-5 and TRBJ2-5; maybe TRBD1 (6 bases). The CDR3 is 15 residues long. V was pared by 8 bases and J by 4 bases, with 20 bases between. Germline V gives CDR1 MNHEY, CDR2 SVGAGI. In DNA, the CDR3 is TGTGCCAGCTGCCGGGATCAGGGGAATACAGAGACCCAGTACTTC. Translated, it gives CASCRDQGNTETQYF.

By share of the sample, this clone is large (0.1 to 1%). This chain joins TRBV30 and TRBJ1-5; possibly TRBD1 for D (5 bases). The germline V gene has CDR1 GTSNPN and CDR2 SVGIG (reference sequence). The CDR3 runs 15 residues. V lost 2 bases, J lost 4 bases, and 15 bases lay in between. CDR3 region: CAWSTGTLTNQPQHF. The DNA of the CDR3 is TGTGCCTGGAGTACCGGGACTTTGACAAATCAGCCCCAGCATTTT.

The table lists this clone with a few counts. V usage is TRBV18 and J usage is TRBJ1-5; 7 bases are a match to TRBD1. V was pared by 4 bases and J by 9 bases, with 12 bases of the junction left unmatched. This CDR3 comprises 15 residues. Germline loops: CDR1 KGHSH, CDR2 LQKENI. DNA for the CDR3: TGTGCCAGCTCACTGCTTCGGACAGGTGAGGGGCCCCAGCATTTT. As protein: CASSLLRTGEGPQHF.

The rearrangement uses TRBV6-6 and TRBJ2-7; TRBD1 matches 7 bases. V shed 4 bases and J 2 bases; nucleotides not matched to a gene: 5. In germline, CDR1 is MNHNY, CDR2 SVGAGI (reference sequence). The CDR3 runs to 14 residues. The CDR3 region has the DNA TGTGCCAGCAGTTCCCAGGGGGTCCCCTACGAGCAGTACTTC. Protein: CASSSQGVPYEQYF.

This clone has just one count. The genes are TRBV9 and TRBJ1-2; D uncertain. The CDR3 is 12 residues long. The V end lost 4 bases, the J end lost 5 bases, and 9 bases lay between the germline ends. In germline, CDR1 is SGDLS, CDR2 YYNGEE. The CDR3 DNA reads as TGTGCCAGCAGCCTGGTGGGTTATGGCTACACCTTC. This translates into CASSLVGYGYTF. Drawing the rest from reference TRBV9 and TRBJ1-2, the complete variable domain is DSGVTQTPKHLITATGQRVTLRCSPRSGDLSVYWYQQSLDQGLQFLIQYYNGEERAKGNILERFSAQQFPDLHSELNLSSLELGDSALYFCASSLVGYGYTFGSGTRLTVV.

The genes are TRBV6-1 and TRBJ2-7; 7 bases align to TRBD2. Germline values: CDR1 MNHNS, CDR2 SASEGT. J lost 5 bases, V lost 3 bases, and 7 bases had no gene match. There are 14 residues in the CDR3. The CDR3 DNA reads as TGTGCCAGCAGTGATTGGGGGGGAAGCAACGAGCAGTACTTC. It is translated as CASSDWGGSNEQYF.

In DNA, the CDR3 is TGTGCCAGCAGACCTAGGAGCTCCTACAATGAGCAGTTCTTC. It yields the protein CASRPRSSYNEQFF. The V call is TRBV2, the J call TRBJ2-1; D remains ambiguous. Germline V lookup: CDR1 SNHLY, CDR2 FYNNEI. The CDR3 loop spans 14 amino acids. Trimming pared 6 bases from V and 0 bases from J, leaving 9 bases between.

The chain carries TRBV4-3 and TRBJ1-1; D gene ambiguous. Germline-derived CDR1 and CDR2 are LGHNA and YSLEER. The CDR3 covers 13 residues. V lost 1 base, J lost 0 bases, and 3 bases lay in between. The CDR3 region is CASSQVVNTEAFF. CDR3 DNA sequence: TGCGCCAGCAGCCAAGTGGTGAACACTGAAGCTTTCTTT.

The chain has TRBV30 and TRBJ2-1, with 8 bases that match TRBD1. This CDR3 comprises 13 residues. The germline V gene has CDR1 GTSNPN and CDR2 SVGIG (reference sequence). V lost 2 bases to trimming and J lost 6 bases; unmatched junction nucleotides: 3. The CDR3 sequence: CAWSTGTGNEQFF. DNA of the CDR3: TGTGCCTGGAGTACCGGGACAGGCAATGAGCAGTTCTTC.

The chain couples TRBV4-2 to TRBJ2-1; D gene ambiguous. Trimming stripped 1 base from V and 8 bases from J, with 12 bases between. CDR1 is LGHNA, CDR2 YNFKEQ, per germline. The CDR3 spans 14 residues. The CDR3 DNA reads TGTGCCAGCAGCCAAGGGTCCCCAAGGGATGAGCAGTTCTTC. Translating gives CASSQGSPRDEQFF.

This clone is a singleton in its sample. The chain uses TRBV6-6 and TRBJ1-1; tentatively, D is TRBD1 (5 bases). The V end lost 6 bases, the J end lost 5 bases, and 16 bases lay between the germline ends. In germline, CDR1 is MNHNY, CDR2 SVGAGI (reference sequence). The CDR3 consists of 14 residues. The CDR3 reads CASSRLERGTEAFF. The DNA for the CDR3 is TGTGCCAGCAGCCGCCTAGAGCGGGGGACTGAAGCTTTCTTT.

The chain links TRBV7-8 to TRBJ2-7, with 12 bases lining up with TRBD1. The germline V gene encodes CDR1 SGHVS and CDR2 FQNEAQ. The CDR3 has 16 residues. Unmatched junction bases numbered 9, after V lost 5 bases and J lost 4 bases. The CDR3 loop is CASSQHRDRGPYEQYF. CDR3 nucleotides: TGTGCCAGCAGCCAACACCGGGACAGGGGGCCTTACGAGCAGTACTTC. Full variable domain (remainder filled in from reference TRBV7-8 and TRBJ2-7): GAGVSQSPRYKVAKRGQDVALRCDPISGHVSLFWYQQALGQGPEFLTYFQNEAQLDKSGLPSDRFFAERPEGSVSTLKIQRTQQEDSAVYLCASSQHRDRGPYEQYFGPGTRLTVT.

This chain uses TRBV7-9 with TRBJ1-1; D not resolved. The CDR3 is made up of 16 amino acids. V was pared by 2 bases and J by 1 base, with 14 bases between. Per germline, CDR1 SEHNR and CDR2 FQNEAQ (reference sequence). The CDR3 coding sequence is TGTGCCAGCAGCTTACCGTCGGCATGGGGGAACACTGAAGCTTTCTTT. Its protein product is CASSLPSAWGNTEAFF. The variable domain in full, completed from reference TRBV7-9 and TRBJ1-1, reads DTGVSQNPRHKITKRGQNVTFRCDPISEHNRLYWYRQTLGQGPEFLTYFQNEAQLEKSRLLSDRFSAERPKGSFSTLEIQRTEQGDSAMYLCASSLPSAWGNTEAFFGQGTRLTVV.

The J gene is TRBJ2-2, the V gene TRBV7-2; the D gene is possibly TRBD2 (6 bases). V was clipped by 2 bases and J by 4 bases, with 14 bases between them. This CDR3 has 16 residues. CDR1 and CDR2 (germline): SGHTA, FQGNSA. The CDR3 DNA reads TGTGCCAGCAGCTTAACGTTCGGGAGAGGCACCGGGGAGCTGTTTTTT. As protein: CASSLTFGRGTGELFF.

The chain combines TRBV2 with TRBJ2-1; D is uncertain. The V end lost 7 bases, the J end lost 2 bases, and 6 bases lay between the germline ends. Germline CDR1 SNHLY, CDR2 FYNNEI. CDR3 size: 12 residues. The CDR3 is CASTVTYNEQFF. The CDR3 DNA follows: TGTGCCAGCACAGTCACCTACAATGAGCAGTTCTTC.

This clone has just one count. CDR3 in amino acids: CAWSLGQGIDEQFF. The CDR3 DNA is TGTGCCTGGAGTCTGGGACAGGGTATTGATGAGCAGTTCTTC. This chain uses TRBV30 with TRBJ2-1; 9 bases fit TRBD1. Germline V CDR1 and CDR2: GTSNPN, SVGIG (reference sequence). The CDR3 sequence is 14 residues long. V was clipped by 2 bases and J by 8 bases; unmatched bases: 7. The whole variable domain, filled in from reference TRBV30 and TRBJ2-1, reads SQTIHQWPATLVQPVGSPLSLECTVEGTSNPNLYWYRQAAGRGLQLLFYSVGIGQISSEVPQNLSASRPQDRQFILSSKKLLLSDSGFYLCAWSLGQGIDEQFFGPGTRLTVL.

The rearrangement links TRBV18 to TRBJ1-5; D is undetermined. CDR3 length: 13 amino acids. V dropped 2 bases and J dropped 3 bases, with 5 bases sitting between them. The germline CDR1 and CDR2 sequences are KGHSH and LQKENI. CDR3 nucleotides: TGTGCCAGCTCACCAGCCGCCAATCAGCCCCAGCATTTT. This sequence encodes CASSPAANQPQHF.

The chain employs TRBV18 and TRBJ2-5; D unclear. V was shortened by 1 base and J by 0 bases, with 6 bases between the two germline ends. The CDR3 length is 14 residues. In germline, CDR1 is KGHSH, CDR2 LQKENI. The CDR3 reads CASSPRAHQETQYF. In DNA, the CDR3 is TGTGCCAGCTCACCACGTGCTCACCAAGAGACCCAGTACTTC.

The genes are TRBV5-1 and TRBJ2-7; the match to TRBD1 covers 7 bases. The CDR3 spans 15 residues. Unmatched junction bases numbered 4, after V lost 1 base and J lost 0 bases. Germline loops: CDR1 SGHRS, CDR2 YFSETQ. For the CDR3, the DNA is TGCGCCAGCAGCTTGTGGGGACAGAGCTCCTACGAGCAGTACTTC. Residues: CASSLWGQSSYEQYF. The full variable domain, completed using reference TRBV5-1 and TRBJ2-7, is KAGVTQTPRYLIKTRGQQVTLSCSPISGHRSVSWYQQTPGQGLQFLFEYFSETQRNKGNFPGRFSGRQFSNSRSEMNVSTLELGDSALYLCASSLWGQSSYEQYFGPGTRLTVT.

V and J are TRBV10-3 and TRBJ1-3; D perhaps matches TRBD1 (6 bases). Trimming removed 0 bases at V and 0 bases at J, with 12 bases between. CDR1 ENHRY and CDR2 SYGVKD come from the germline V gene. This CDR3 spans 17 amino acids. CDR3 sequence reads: CAISESGQSSSGNTIYF. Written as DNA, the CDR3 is TGTGCCATCAGTGAGTCCGGACAGAGCAGCTCTGGAAACACCATATATTTT.

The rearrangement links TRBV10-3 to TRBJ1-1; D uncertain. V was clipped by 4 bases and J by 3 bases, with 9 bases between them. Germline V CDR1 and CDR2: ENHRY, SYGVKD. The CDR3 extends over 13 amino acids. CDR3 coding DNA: TGTGCCATCAGTGCCCAAATTGACACTGAAGCTTTCTTT. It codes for CAISAQIDTEAFF.

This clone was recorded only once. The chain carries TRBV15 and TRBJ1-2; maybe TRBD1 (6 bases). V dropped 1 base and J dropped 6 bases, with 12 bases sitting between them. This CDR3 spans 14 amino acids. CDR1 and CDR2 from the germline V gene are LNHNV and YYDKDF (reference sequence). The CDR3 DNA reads TGTGCCACCAGCAGAGGGGGGCCGTCCCATGGCTACACCTTC. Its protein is CATSRGGPSHGYTF.

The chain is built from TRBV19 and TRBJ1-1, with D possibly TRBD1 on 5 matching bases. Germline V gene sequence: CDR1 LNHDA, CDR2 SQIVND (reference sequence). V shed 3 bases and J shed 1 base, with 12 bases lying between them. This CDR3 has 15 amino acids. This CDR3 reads CASSMGGVSNTEAFF. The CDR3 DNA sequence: TGTGCCAGTAGTATGGGGGGGGTCTCGAACACTGAAGCTTTCTTT.

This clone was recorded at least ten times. The CDR3, as DNA: TGTGCCAGCAGCCTCCAAGGGGGCTCTCAGCCCCAGCATTTT. It translates to CASSLQGGSQPQHF. The rearrangement links TRBV16 to TRBJ1-5; TRBD1 matches 7 bases. The length of the CDR3 is 14 residues. The V gene's germline CDR1 is KGHSY and CDR2 FQNENV. Germline trimming cut 4 bases from V and 6 bases from J; bases unmatched to any gene: 6.

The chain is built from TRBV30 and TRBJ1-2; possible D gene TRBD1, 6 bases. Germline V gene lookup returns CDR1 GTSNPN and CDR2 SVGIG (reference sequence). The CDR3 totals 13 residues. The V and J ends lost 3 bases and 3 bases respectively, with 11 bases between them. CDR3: CAWSPGQDYGYTF. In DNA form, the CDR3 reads TGTGCCTGGAGCCCGGGACAAGACTATGGCTACACCTTC.

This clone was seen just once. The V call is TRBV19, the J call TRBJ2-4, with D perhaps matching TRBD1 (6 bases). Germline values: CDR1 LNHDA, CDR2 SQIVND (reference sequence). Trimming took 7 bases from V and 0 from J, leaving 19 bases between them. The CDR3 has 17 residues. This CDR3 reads CASTPHREKLAKNIQYF. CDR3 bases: TGTGCCAGTACCCCCCACAGGGAGAAACTAGCCAAAAACATTCAGTACTTC.

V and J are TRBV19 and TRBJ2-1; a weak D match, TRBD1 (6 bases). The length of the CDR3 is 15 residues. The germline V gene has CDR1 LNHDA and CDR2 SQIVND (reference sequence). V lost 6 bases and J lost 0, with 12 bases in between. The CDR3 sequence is CASRAGDNSYNEQFF. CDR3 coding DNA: TGTGCCAGTAGGGCAGGGGACAACTCCTACAATGAGCAGTTCTTC.

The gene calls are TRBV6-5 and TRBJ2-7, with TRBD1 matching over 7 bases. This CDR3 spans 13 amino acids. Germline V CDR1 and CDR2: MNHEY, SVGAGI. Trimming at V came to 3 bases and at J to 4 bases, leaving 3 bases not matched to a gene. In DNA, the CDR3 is TGTGCCAGCAGTTATTACAGGGGTTACGAGCAGTACTTC. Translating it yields CASSYYRGYEQYF.

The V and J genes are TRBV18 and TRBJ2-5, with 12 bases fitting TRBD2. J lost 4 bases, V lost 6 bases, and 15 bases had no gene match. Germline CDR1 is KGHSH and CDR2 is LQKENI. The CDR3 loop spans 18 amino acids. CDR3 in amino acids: CASSPTRTSGNSRETQYF. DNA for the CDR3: TGTGCCAGCTCCCCAACCAGGACTAGCGGGAATAGCAGAGAGACCCAGTACTTC.

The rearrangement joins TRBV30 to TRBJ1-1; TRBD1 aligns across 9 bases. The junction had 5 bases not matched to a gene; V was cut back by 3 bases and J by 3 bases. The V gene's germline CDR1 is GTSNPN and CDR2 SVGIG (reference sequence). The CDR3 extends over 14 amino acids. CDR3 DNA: TGTGCCTGGAGGGGACAGGGAGCGTACACTGAAGCTTTCTTT. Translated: CAWRGQGAYTEAFF.

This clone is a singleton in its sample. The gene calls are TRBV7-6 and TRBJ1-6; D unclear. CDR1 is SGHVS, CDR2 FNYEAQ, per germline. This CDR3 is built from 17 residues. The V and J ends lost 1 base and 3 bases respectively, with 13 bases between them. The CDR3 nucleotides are TGTGCCAGCAGCTTAGAGATGGCTGTAGGCTATAATTCACCCCTCCACTTT. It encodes CASSLEMAVGYNSPLHF. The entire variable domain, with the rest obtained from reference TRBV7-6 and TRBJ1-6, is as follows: GAGVSQSPRYKVTKRGQDVALRCDPISGHVSLYWYRQALGQGPEFLTYFNYEAQQDKSGLPNDRFSAERPEGSISTLTIQRTEQRDSAMYRCASSLEMAVGYNSPLHFGNGTRLTVT.

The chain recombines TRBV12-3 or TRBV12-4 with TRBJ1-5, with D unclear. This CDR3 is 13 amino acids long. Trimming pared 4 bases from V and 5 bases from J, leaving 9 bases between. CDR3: CASSSGLDQPQHF. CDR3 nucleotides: TGTGCCAGCAGTTCCGGGTTGGATCAGCCCCAGCATTTT.